The rows below give T cell receptor beta chains drawn from one sample of a study of shared clonotypes between healthy human individuals. The method was immunoSEQ multiplex PCR; TCRdb's version includes in-frame clones alone and lacks a portion of them. The table lists hundreds of thousands of clones, about 92% of them singletons. Material: naive CD8+ T cells sorted from blood. These receptors were obtained from a man aged 25-40 years in good health. The CDR3 runs from the conserved cysteine through the conserved F or W. The D gene is left open where the match is weak. Not every row has a clone size; where given, it reads once, few, many or a size class.

clone_size j_call v_call d_call cdr3_aa cdr3_nt
. TRBJ2-1 TRBV28 . CASSFGQRGEQFF TGTGCCAGCAGTTTTGGACAGCGGGGCGAGCAGTTCTTC
. TRBJ2-7 TRBV6-5 . CASSPGPSSYEQYF TGTGCCAGCAGTCCGGGCCCAAGCTCCTACGAGCAGTACTTC
. TRBJ1-1 TRBV27 . CASSLLGAGENTEAFF TGTGCCAGCAGTTTATTGGGAGCGGGGGAAAACACTGAAGCTTTCTTT
. TRBJ2-1 TRBV27 TRBD2 CASSLILAGLNEQFF TGTGCCAGCAGTTTAATACTAGCGGGACTGAATGAGCAGTTCTTC
. TRBJ1-4 TRBV28 TRBD1 CASSTNRDRGIEKLFF TGTGCCAGCAGTACTAACCGGGACAGGGGGATTGAAAAACTGTTTTTT
. TRBJ1-2 TRBV9 . CASSAAADSNYGYTF TGTGCCAGCAGCGCGGCGGCGGACAGCAACTATGGCTACACCTTC
few TRBJ2-5 TRBV30 . CAWSVGTQETQYF TGTGCCTGGAGTGTCGGAACTCAAGAGACCCAGTACTTC
. TRBJ1-1 TRBV9 TRBD1 CASSVVVGQGSINTEAFF TGTGCCAGCAGCGTAGTGGTCGGACAGGGTTCAATAAACACTGAAGCTTTCTTT
. TRBJ1-1 TRBV6-5 . CASRSLGVMNTEAFF TGTGCCAGCAGATCATTAGGGGTCATGAACACTGAAGCTTTCTTT
once TRBJ2-5 TRBV9 TRBD1 CASSAQTGGQETQYF TGTGCCAGCAGCGCCCAGACAGGGGGGCAAGAGACCCAGTACTTC
. TRBJ2-1 TRBV19 . CASSRDGGLDEQFF TGTGCCAGTAGCCGAGACGGCGGCTTGGATGAGCAGTTCTTC
. TRBJ2-3 TRBV7-8 . CASSTNPGHSTDTQYF TGTGCCAGCTCCACAAATCCGGGACATTCCACAGATACGCAGTATTTT
. TRBJ2-1 TRBV29-1 TRBD2 CSAGLGVDEQFF TGCAGCGCAGGACTAGGGGTGGATGAGCAGTTCTTC
. TRBJ2-4 TRBV6-1 . CASSETRTVGKNIQYF TGTGCCAGCAGTGAGACCCGGACGGTGGGCAAAAACATTCAGTACTTC
. TRBJ1-5 TRBV4-1 TRBD1 CASSLRDSRINQPQHF TGCGCCAGCAGCCTAAGGGACAGCCGAATCAATCAGCCCCAGCATTTT
. TRBJ1-5 TRBV2 . CASSEVSGAISNQPQHF TGTGCCAGCAGTGAAGTGTCAGGGGCGATCAGCAATCAGCCCCAGCATTTT
. TRBJ1-1 TRBV28 . CASSYGFGAGEAFF TGTGCCAGCAGCTACGGCTTTGGGGCAGGTGAAGCTTTCTTT
. TRBJ2-6 TRBV29-1 . CSSSRGAPSSGANVLTF TGCAGTTCAAGTCGCGGGGCCCCTTCCTCTGGGGCCAACGTCCTGACTTTC
once TRBJ1-1 TRBV13 . CASSLGEAFF TGTGCCAGCAGCTTAGGGGAAGCTTTCTTT
. TRBJ1-1 TRBV18 TRBD1 CASSLDSGTVNRPGEAFF TGTGCCAGCTCATTAGATTCCGGGACAGTGAACCGACCTGGCGAAGCTTTCTTT
. TRBJ2-7 TRBV10-3 TRBD2 CAISELQAGTRGSYEQYF TGTGCCATCAGTGAGTTACAGGCCGGGACTAGAGGATCCTACGAGCAGTACTTC
. TRBJ2-7 TRBV19 TRBD1 CASSIGQGTTYEQYF TGTGCCAGTAGTATCGGACAGGGGACAACCTACGAGCAGTACTTC
. TRBJ2-7 TRBV10-3 . CAISDLDGPTYEQYF TGTGCCATCAGTGATTTAGACGGACCGACCTACGAGCAGTACTTC
. TRBJ1-2 TRBV2 . CASSGAEGGYTF TGTGCCAGCAGTGGGGCGGAGGGCGGCTACACCTTC
. TRBJ1-3 TRBV4-1 TRBD1 CASSQLGGQHSGNTIYF TGCGCCAGCAGCCAACTTGGGGGACAGCACTCTGGAAACACCATATATTTT
. TRBJ2-5 TRBV9 TRBD2 CASSVDGLAVQETQYF TGTGCCAGCAGCGTAGACGGACTAGCGGTACAAGAGACCCAGTACTTC
. TRBJ2-7 TRBV10-3 . CAISEISYEQYF TGTGCCATCAGTGAAATTAGCTACGAGCAGTACTTC
few TRBJ2-7 TRBV7-2 . CASSSSSYEQYF TGTGCCAGCAGCTCCAGCTCCTACGAGCAGTACTTC
once TRBJ2-1 TRBV4-1 . CASSQEGHPSYNEQFF TGCGCCAGCAGCCAAGAGGGTCACCCCTCCTACAATGAGCAGTTCTTC
. TRBJ2-1 TRBV27 . CASRNGGYNEQFF TGTGCCAGCAGGAACGGAGGGTACAATGAGCAGTTCTTC
few TRBJ1-4 TRBV6-6 . CASSWRLEGTNEKLFF TGTGCCAGCAGTTGGCGCTTGGAGGGAACTAATGAAAAACTGTTTTTT
. TRBJ1-2 TRBV7-9 . CASSLNAGTTYGYTF TGTGCCAGCAGCTTAAACGCAGGGACGACCTATGGCTACACCTTC
. TRBJ2-1 TRBV28 TRBD1 CASRSTGMSNEQFF TGTGCCAGCAGATCGACAGGGATGAGCAATGAGCAGTTCTTC
. TRBJ1-1 TRBV18 . CASSPDPQTGERGTEAFF TGTGCCAGCTCACCCGATCCGCAGACAGGAGAACGGGGCACTGAAGCTTTCTTT
. TRBJ2-7 TRBV29-1 . CSVVATSDREQYF TGCAGCGTTGTCGCGACTAGTGATCGCGAGCAGTACTTC
. TRBJ2-1 TRBV6-5 TRBD1 CASRMGQGRGDEQFF TGTGCCAGCAGAATGGGACAGGGAAGGGGCGATGAGCAGTTCTTC
. TRBJ1-1 TRBV28 TRBD1 CASRSVRTGALNTEAFF TGTGCCAGCAGGTCAGTAAGGACAGGGGCCTTGAACACTGAAGCTTTCTTT